The 30 T cell receptor beta chains in this list originate from one sample, sequenced in a study of CD8 T cells in Susac syndrome. When the RNA was reverse transcribed, random hexamers were used with an input of roughly 0.45 to 1 ug. TCRdb fed the immunoSEQ multiplex PCR reads into MiXCR, producing one record per CDR3 protein. Altogether about 140,000 distinct CDR3 sequences are present, around 95% being singletons, with the ten largest covering 0.14%. Sequences were obtained from CD4+ T cells from PBMCs. The receptors were gathered from a human donor with Susac syndrome.

V and J are TRBV14 and TRBJ2-7; D gene unclear. CDR3 length: 13 amino acids. With 4 bases removed from V and 4 bases from J, the gap between germline ends came to 11 bases. Germline assignment: CDR1 SGHDN and CDR2 FVKESK. In DNA, the CDR3 is TGTGCCAGCAGCCGTCCAGGCTCTTACGAGCAGTACTTC. Encoded protein: CASSRPGSYEQYF.

The sample holds a few counts of this clonotype. This chain connects TRBV7-8 to TRBJ2-2; D gene uncertain. Between the trimmed V and J ends, which lost 6 bases and 1 base, there was a span of 6 bases. CDR3 length: 13 residues. Per germline, CDR1 SGHVS and CDR2 FQNEAQ. This CDR3 reads CASRSGNTGELFF. As DNA, the CDR3 is TGTGCCAGCAGGTCCGGGAACACCGGGGAGCTGTTTTTT.

The chain has TRBV28 and TRBJ1-2; 8 nucleotides agree with TRBD1. This CDR3 has 12 residues. Germline lookup yields CDR1 MDHEN and CDR2 SYDVKM. V shed 7 bases, J shed 8 bases, and the junction held 6 bases outside the gene matches. The CDR3 nucleotides read TGTGCCAGCACTGCGGACAGGGTCGGCTACACCTTC. Residues: CASTADRVGYTF.

The chain is built from TRBV12-5 and TRBJ2-2, with 10 bases lining up with TRBD2. CDR1 LGHNT and CDR2 FRNRAP come from the germline V gene. This CDR3 is built from 16 residues. Germline trimming cut 0 bases from V and 6 bases from J; bases unmatched to any gene: 4. The CDR3, as DNA: TGTGCTAGTGGTTTGGTGAGCGGGAGGGCCGCCGGGGAGCTGTTTTTT. The encoded protein is CASGLVSGRAAGELFF.

This clonotype was detected once. The V and J genes are TRBV7-2 and TRBJ1-2; TRBD1 agrees at 7 bases. V gave up 2 bases and J gave up 8 bases; unmatched junction bases: 8. Germline V gene data show CDR1 as SGHTA and CDR2 as FQGNSA. This CDR3 contains 14 residues. Written as DNA, the CDR3 is TGTGCCAGCAGCTTAAACAGGGGTGGATACGGCTACACCTTC. This encodes CASSLNRGGYGYTF.

The chain has TRBV18 and TRBJ1-1; D is uncertain. Trimming took off 3 bases at V and 1 base at J, with 9 bases between the two ends. The CDR3 runs 14 residues. Germline loops: CDR1 KGHSH, CDR2 LQKENI. The DNA of the CDR3 is TGTGCCAGCTCACCTTTCACAGAGAACACTGAAGCTTTCTTT. Translating gives CASSPFTENTEAFF.

This clonotype was counted a single time. The chain combines TRBV20-1 with TRBJ1-3, with a possible D match to TRBD1 (5 bases). The V end was cut by 5 bases, the J end by 0 bases, with 11 bases between. CDR1 and CDR2 from the germline V gene are DFQATT and SNEGSKA (reference sequence). CDR3 length: 14 amino acids. The CDR3, as DNA: TGCAGTGCTGGGGGACTGAACTCTGGAAACACCATATATTTT. This encodes CSAGGLNSGNTIYF.

Here the CDR3 DNA reads TGCGCCAGCAGCCAAGTCGGGCAGAGGGGGACTGAAGCTTTCTTT. Encoded protein: CASSQVGQRGTEAFF. The chain joins TRBV4-1 to TRBJ1-1; perhaps TRBD1 as D (6 bases). The CDR3 is made up of 15 amino acids. Germline assignment: CDR1 MGHRA and CDR2 YSYEKL. V dropped 1 base and J dropped 5 bases, with 14 bases sitting between them.

The V call is TRBV30, the J call TRBJ2-7; 9 positions agree with TRBD1. Germline-derived CDR1 and CDR2 are GTSNPN and SVGIG (reference sequence). V dropped 7 bases and J dropped 4; count of bases not matched to a gene: 14. CDR3 length: 15 residues. The CDR3 DNA is TGTGCCTACCGGTTGACCGGGACAGGGAGATACGAGCAGTACTTC. Amino acid sequence: CAYRLTGTGRYEQYF.

V usage is TRBV5-1 and J usage is TRBJ1-4; TRBD1 might be the D (6 bases). Germline V gives CDR1 SGHRS, CDR2 YFSETQ. This CDR3 contains 14 residues. Trimming stripped 1 base from V and 8 bases from J, with 12 bases between. Written as DNA, the CDR3 is TGCGCCAGCAGCTTGCAAGGGGGTTGGGAAAAACTGTTTTTT. Encoded protein: CASSLQGGWEKLFF.

The chain employs TRBV29-1 and TRBJ1-2; TRBD1 might be the D (6 bases). V dropped 4 bases and J dropped 0 bases, with 15 bases sitting between them. The CDR3 covers 15 residues. The V gene's germline CDR1 is SQVTM and CDR2 ANQGSEA. The CDR3 reads CSVGGTTNSNYGYTF. The CDR3, as DNA: TGCAGCGTTGGGGGGACAACGAATTCTAACTATGGCTACACCTTC.

This clonotype appeared a single time. The chain is built from TRBV25-1 and TRBJ1-4; TRBD1 aligns across 7 bases. V shed 4 bases and J 6 bases; nucleotides not matched to a gene: 11. The CDR3 sequence is 16 residues long. CDR1 and CDR2 (germline): MGHDK, SYGVNS. CDR3 sequence: CASSATTGSSHEKLFF. The CDR3 DNA sequence: TGTGCCAGCAGTGCGACGACAGGGAGTTCTCATGAAAAACTGTTTTTT.

The chain recombines TRBV27 with TRBJ2-1; D gene unclear. This CDR3 has 13 residues. Per the germline V gene, CDR1 is MNHEY and CDR2 is SMNVEV (reference sequence). The ends were cut back, 3 bases at V and 5 bases at J, with 8 bases in the middle. CDR3 DNA sequence: TGTGCCAGCAGTTTGGGGATCCACAATGAGCAGTTCTTC. Translation gives CASSLGIHNEQFF.

The rearrangement uses TRBV7-8 and TRBJ2-5; D perhaps matches TRBD2 (6 bases). V gave up 5 bases and J gave up 5 bases, with 15 bases separating them. This CDR3 is built from 14 residues. From germline, CDR1 is SGHVS and CDR2 FQNEAQ. The CDR3 DNA sequence: TGTGCCAGCAGCGTCCCAGGAGGGTCGGAGACCCAGTACTTC. Translation: CASSVPGGSETQYF.

CDR3 DNA sequence: TGTGCCAGCAGCTTAGCGCTGGACTATTCCTCCTACGAGCAGTACTTC. It yields the protein CASSLALDYSSYEQYF. The rearrangement joins TRBV7-2 to TRBJ2-7; D possibly corresponds to TRBD2 (6 bases). V lost 0 bases, J lost 0 bases, and 12 bases lay in between. CDR1 SGHTA and CDR2 FQGNSA come from the germline V gene. The CDR3 is made up of 16 amino acids.

This clonotype has only one observation. The rearrangement joins TRBV7-3 to TRBJ1-6; D remains unclear. The CDR3 extends over 13 amino acids. V lost 3 bases, J lost 6 bases, and 6 bases lay in between. Germline V CDR1 and CDR2: SGHTA, FQGTGA. The CDR3 loop is CASSFQSNSPLHF. CDR3 DNA: TGTGCCAGCAGCTTCCAGTCTAATTCACCCCTCCACTTT. Looking up the rest from reference TRBV7-3 and TRBJ1-6 gives the full variable domain: GAGVSQTPSNKVTEKGKYVELRCDPISGHTALYWYRQSLGQGPEFLIYFQGTGAADDSGLPNDRFFAVRPEGSVSTLKIQRTERGDSAVYLCASSFQSNSPLHFGNGTRLTVT.

This chain links TRBV30 with TRBJ1-1; maybe TRBD1 (5 bases). The CDR3 has 13 amino acids. V was shortened by 4 bases and J by 1 base, with 10 bases between the two germline ends. Germline V gene sequence: CDR1 GTSNPN, CDR2 SVGIG (reference sequence). The CDR3 is CAWTGTGNTEAFF. CDR3 nucleotide sequence: TGTGCCTGGACGGGGACCGGGAACACTGAAGCTTTCTTT.

The chain joins TRBV5-4 to TRBJ2-1; 9 nucleotides match TRBD2. J gave up 0 bases and V 0 bases, and 4 bases lay outside the gene matches. From germline, CDR1 is SGHNT and CDR2 YYREEE (reference sequence). The CDR3 runs 17 residues. CDR3 sequence (DNA): TGTGCCAGCAGCTTGGTGGCGGGAGGGAGCTCCTACAATGAGCAGTTCTTC. Protein sequence: CASSLVAGGSSYNEQFF.

The CDR3 DNA is TGTGCCAGCAGTTGGGGACAGGGACCCTACGAGCAGTACTTC. Translated, it gives CASSWGQGPYEQYF. The genes are TRBV27 and TRBJ2-7; 9 nucleotides agree with TRBD1. The CDR3 totals 14 residues. Per germline, CDR1 MNHEY and CDR2 SMNVEV (reference sequence). Germline trimming cut 4 bases from V and 2 bases from J; bases unmatched to any gene: 3.

The genes are TRBV19 and TRBJ2-2, with TRBD2 identical over 10 bases. The CDR3 is 18 amino acids. Trimming removed 5 bases from V and 6 bases from J; junction bases left unmatched: 15. Germline CDR1 is LNHDA and CDR2 is SQIVND (reference sequence). DNA of the CDR3: TGTGCCAGTAGTTTCCCCGGAGGGCTAGCGGGAGTTTCCGGGGAGCTGTTTTTT. Amino acids: CASSFPGGLAGVSGELFF. Together with reference TRBV19 and TRBJ2-2, the CDR3 gives the full variable domain: DGGITQSPKYLFRKEGQNVTLSCEQNLNHDAMYWYRQDPGQGLRLIYYSQIVNDFQKGDIAEGYSVSREKKESFPLTVTSAQKNPTAFYLCASSFPGGLAGVSGELFFGEGSRLTVL.

The J gene is TRBJ1-5, the V gene TRBV30, with D unclear. Germline V gene data show CDR1 as GTSNPN and CDR2 as SVGIG (reference sequence). Trimming stripped 2 bases from V and 2 bases from J, with 13 bases between. The CDR3 is 15 amino acids. CDR3 protein: CAWSPGNLGNQPQHF. As DNA, the CDR3 is TGTGCCTGGAGTCCCGGAAATTTGGGCAATCAGCCCCAGCATTTT.

This clonotype was seen only once. The chain couples TRBV4-1 to TRBJ2-2; perhaps TRBD1 as D (6 bases). Trimming removed 5 bases at V and 6 bases at J, with 13 bases between. This CDR3 region has 14 residues. Germline CDR1 and CDR2: MGHRA and YSYEKL. This CDR3 reads CASSVQGEAGELFF. The DNA of the CDR3 is TGCGCCAGCAGCGTACAGGGAGAGGCCGGGGAGCTGTTTTTT.

The chain links TRBV6-1 to TRBJ2-5; 9 positions match TRBD1. Germline CDR1 reads MNHNS; CDR2 reads SASEGT. The CDR3 consists of 13 residues. J lost 5 bases, V lost 6 bases, and 4 bases had no gene match. CDR3 sequence (DNA): TGTGCCAGCAGACACAGGGGGCGGGAGACCCAGTACTTC. Amino acid sequence: CASRHRGRETQYF.

This chain joins TRBV29-1 and TRBJ1-2; D uncertain. The CDR3 loop spans 12 amino acids. V lost 3 bases to trimming and J lost 8 bases, with 13 bases between them. Germline values: CDR1 SQVTM, CDR2 ANQGSEA. CDR3 sequence (DNA): TGCAGCGTTGACCGGGATTCTGGAGGCTACACCTTC. Encoded protein: CSVDRDSGGYTF.

This chain uses TRBV6-6 with TRBJ2-7; 8 positions agree with TRBD1. CDR3 length: 15 amino acids. J gave up 4 bases and V 6 bases, and 11 bases lay outside the gene matches. From germline, CDR1 is MNHNY and CDR2 SVGAGI (reference sequence). CDR3 protein: CASSREPTGVYEQYF. The CDR3 coding sequence is TGTGCCAGCAGCAGAGAGCCGACAGGGGTATACGAGCAGTACTTC.

This sequence joins TRBV12-3 or TRBV12-4 and TRBJ1-2, with TRBD1 matching 8 bases. Trimming at V came to 3 bases and at J to 4 bases, leaving 10 bases not matched to a gene. The CDR3 totals 16 residues. This chain's CDR3 is CASSLTGAFLPYGYTF. The CDR3 coding sequence is TGTGCCAGCAGTTTGACAGGGGCCTTCCTCCCCTATGGCTACACCTTC.

This sequence joins TRBV12-5 and TRBJ2-7, with TRBD2 matching 9 bases. V gave up 5 bases and J gave up 1 base; unmatched junction bases: 6. Germline loops: CDR1 LGHNT, CDR2 FRNRAP. The CDR3 spans 15 residues. The CDR3 loop reads CASGRTSGPSYEQYF. The CDR3 DNA reads TGTGCTAGTGGTCGAACTAGCGGGCCTTCCTACGAGCAGTACTTC.

The rearrangement links TRBV29-1 to TRBJ1-2; 7 bases are shared with TRBD1. This CDR3 is 14 amino acids long. V dropped 4 bases and J dropped 5; count of bases not matched to a gene: 10. The germline V gene encodes CDR1 SQVTM and CDR2 ANQGSEA. CDR3 protein: CSVAPINRGYGYTF. The CDR3 DNA sequence: TGCAGCGTTGCCCCAATAAACAGGGGTTATGGCTACACCTTC.

The V gene is TRBV2, the J gene TRBJ2-5; D gene unclear. The CDR3 spans 12 residues. The germline gives CDR1 SNHLY, CDR2 FYNNEI. V was trimmed by 4 bases and J by 5 bases, leaving 8 bases between them. CDR3 sequence (DNA): TGTGCCAGCAGTGTAACCGGGGAGACCCAGTACTTC. Its protein is CASSVTGETQYF.

This chain joins TRBV24-1 and TRBJ2-5; maybe TRBD1 (5 bases). Per the germline V gene, CDR1 is KGHDR and CDR2 is SFDVKD. The CDR3 is 15 amino acids. Trimming removed 0 bases at V and 2 bases at J, with 9 bases between. The CDR3 protein is CATSDLSRDQETQYF. CDR3 DNA sequence: TGTGCCACCAGTGATTTGAGCAGGGATCAAGAGACCCAGTACTTC.